The rows below give T cell receptor beta chains drawn from one sample of a study of molecular identifiers for immune sequencing clone quantification. TCRdb fed the PCR reads into MiXCR, producing one record per CDR3 protein. The table has under 800,000 distinct CDR3 sequences, around 25% seen once. The sequenced sample was naive CD8+ T cells from blood, with Jurkat cell RNA spiked in. The receptors come from a human donor in good health. Some libraries in this study had Jurkat cell RNA spiked in. The CDR3 runs from the conserved cysteine through the conserved F or W. A D gene is named only where the DNA matches it firmly. Expanded clones are given a class, and other clones once, few, many or no size at all.

V	J	size	D	DNA	CDR3
TRBV12-3/TRBV12-4	TRBJ1-1	few	NA	TGTGCCAGCAGTTCCCTGAGGTCCCTGAACACTGAAGCTTTCTTT	CASSSLRSLNTEAFF
TRBV10-3	TRBJ1-5	many	TRBD1	TGTGCCACCAGGGGGGTAGGGTATAGCAATCAGCCCCAGCATTTT	CATRGVGYSNQPQHF
TRBV3-1	TRBJ2-7	NA	NA	TGTGCCAGCAGCCGCGACAGACTACTTACCTACGAGCAGTACTTC	CASSRDRLLTYEQYF
TRBV2	TRBJ2-5	few	NA	TGTGCCACTCTCCTCAGGGGGGGCGAGACCCAGTACTTC	CATLLRGGETQYF
TRBV19	TRBJ2-5	few	TRBD1	TGTGCCAGTAGCCACGGGACAGGGCTGGAGACCCAGTACTTC	CASSHGTGLETQYF
TRBV2	TRBJ2-2	many	TRBD2	TGTGCCACGACTAGCGGACCCGCGAACACCGGGGAGCTGTTTTTT	CATTSGPANTGELFF
TRBV5-6	TRBJ2-7	many	NA	TGTGCCAGCAGTTTTGGACAGGAGCAGTACTTC	CASSFGQEQYF
TRBV6-5	TRBJ2-3	many	TRBD2	TGTGCCAGCAGTCGCGGGGGATTCGCAGATACGCAGTATTTT	CASSRGGFADTQYF
TRBV5-8	TRBJ1-2	NA	NA	TGTGCCAGCAGCTTCAGATCAAAGGGCGATCCTAACTATGGCTACACCTTC	CASSFRSKGDPNYGYTF
TRBV30	TRBJ2-7	NA	NA	TGTGCCTGGGGTCCGGGAGACGAGCAGTACTTC	CAWGPGDEQYF
TRBV27	TRBJ2-7	few	TRBD1	TGTGCCAGCAGTTTGACAGGGGCTGATTGGGCCTACGAGCAGTACTTC	CASSLTGADWAYEQYF
TRBV20-1	TRBJ2-2	few	NA	TGCAGTGCTAGAGAGGGTGCACGGACCGGGGAGCTGTTTTTT	CSAREGARTGELFF
TRBV20-1	TRBJ1-4	NA	NA	TGCAGTACTGGGGGGTTGATTGATAATGAAAAACTGTTTTTT	CSTGGLIDNEKLFF
TRBV19	TRBJ2-3	few	NA	TGTGCCAGTAGTATCCTTTTTAGTGTTGTAGATACGCAGTATTTT	CASSILFSVVDTQYF
TRBV7-3	TRBJ2-5	NA	NA	TGTGCCAGCATACGGACCCAGTACTTC	CASIRTQYF
TRBV6-2/TRBV6-3	TRBJ2-5	NA	NA	TGTGCCAGCAGTCACGAAGCGACTCAAGAGACCCAGTACTTC	CASSHEATQETQYF
TRBV6-5	TRBJ2-2	many	TRBD2	TGTGCCAGCGGACTAGCGCCGGTCACCGGGGAGCTGTTTTTT	CASGLAPVTGELFF
TRBV12-3/TRBV12-4	TRBJ1-5	NA	NA	TGTGCCAGCAGTGGGACCCCCGAGTCCCAGCATTTT	CASSGTPESQHF
TRBV6-4	TRBJ2-1	NA	NA	TGTGCCAGCAGTGACTACGGGGGTCTGCGCAATGAGCAGTTCTTC	CASSDYGGLRNEQFF
TRBV20-1	TRBJ2-7	NA	NA	TGCAGTGCCCCTGCGGGAAGAGCTTGGGTCTACGAGCAGTACTTC	CSAPAGRAWVYEQYF
TRBV4-1	TRBJ2-2	few	TRBD1	TGCGCCAGCAGCCCAGGACAGGGGGCTAGCACCGGGGAGCTGTTTTTT	CASSPGQGASTGELFF
TRBV30	TRBJ2-7	many	NA	TGTGCCTGGAGTGTCTCCTACGAGCAGTACTTC	CAWSVSYEQYF
TRBV2	TRBJ1-2	NA	TRBD1	TGTGCCAGCAGTGAGGGGACAGGGACTTTCTATGGCTACACCTTC	CASSEGTGTFYGYTF
TRBV12-3/TRBV12-4	TRBJ2-1	once	TRBD2	TGTGCCAGCAGTCCCTGGAATGCCGGGACTAGCGGGGATGAGCAGTTCTTC	CASSPWNAGTSGDEQFF
TRBV2	TRBJ2-7	NA	TRBD2	TGTGCCAGCAGTCCTCGGACTAGCGGGAGACCCTACGAGCAGTACTTC	CASSPRTSGRPYEQYF
TRBV4-3	TRBJ1-3	many	TRBD1	TGCGCCAGCAGCCAAGATCGACAGGGCGGCGGAAACACCATATATTTT	CASSQDRQGGGNTIYF
TRBV7-2	TRBJ2-1	many	TRBD2	TGTGCCAGCAGCTTACCTACTAGCGGGTACAATGAGCAGTTCTTC	CASSLPTSGYNEQFF
TRBV20-1	TRBJ2-7	many	NA	TGCAGTGCTAGAGGAAGCAGGGCCCTCTACGAGCAGTACTTC	CSARGSRALYEQYF
TRBV29-1	TRBJ1-4	many	NA	TGCAGCGTTGAAGTCGAGGCGTATGAAAAACTGTTTTTT	CSVEVEAYEKLFF
TRBV19	TRBJ2-3	NA	TRBD2	TGTGCCAGTAGAGCGGGGATAAGCACAGATACGCAGTATTTT	CASRAGISTDTQYF
TRBV19	TRBJ2-7	NA	TRBD2	TGTGCCAGTAGTATCGCGGCGGGAGCCTACGAGCAGTACTTC	CASSIAAGAYEQYF
TRBV11-1	TRBJ2-5	many	TRBD2	TGTGCCAGCAGCTTGACTAGCGGGGTCGGAGAGACCCAGTACTTC	CASSLTSGVGETQYF
TRBV6-1	TRBJ2-5	many	NA	TGTGCCAGCACTCTGACAGAGCTGTACCAAGAGACCCAGTACTTC	CASTLTELYQETQYF
TRBV19	TRBJ2-7	few	NA	TGTGCCAGTAGTATAGACCCTGGTCCGGACGAGCAGTACTTC	CASSIDPGPDEQYF
TRBV27	TRBJ2-1	NA	TRBD2	TGTGCCAGCAGTTTGTTACCCGCGGGGGGGCCCCGTCATGCGCCGTTCTTC	CASSLLPAGGPRHAPFF
TRBV6-5	TRBJ2-7	few	NA	TGTGCCAGCAGTTTCGGACCCGGCTCCTACGAGCAGTACTTC	CASSFGPGSYEQYF
TRBV7-2	TRBJ2-1	many	TRBD2	TGTGCCAGCAGCCCAGGACTAGCGGGGGCCCCCTCCCCTGATGAGCAGTTCTTC	CASSPGLAGAPSPDEQFF
TRBV9	TRBJ2-6	NA	NA	TGTGCCAGCAGCGTAGGGTCAGTGTTTTCTGGGGCCAACGTCCTGACTTTC	CASSVGSVFSGANVLTF
TRBV7-9	TRBJ1-5	few	NA	TGTGCCAGCAGCTTAGCGGGGCAGGAATACAATCAGCCCCAGCATTTT	CASSLAGQEYNQPQHF
TRBV6-2/TRBV6-3	TRBJ2-7	NA	NA	TGTGCCAGCACCAGAGCCTACGAGCAGTACTTC	CASTRAYEQYF
TRBV7-9	TRBJ1-6	many	NA	TGTGCCAGCAGCCCCGGTTCGAGGGATTTGAGCTCCTATAATTCACCCCTCCACTTT	CASSPGSRDLSSYNSPLHF
TRBV4-1	TRBJ1-2	NA	NA	TGCGCCAGCAGCCAAGTTGCTGGGTTCTATGGCTACACCTTC	CASSQVAGFYGYTF
TRBV4-2	TRBJ1-5	NA	TRBD1	TGTGCCAGCAGCCAAGGGCTTTGGTTGACAGGGAGGGAGCAGCCCCAGCATTTT	CASSQGLWLTGREQPQHF
TRBV7-2	TRBJ2-7	many	NA	TGTGCCAGCAGCGAAGGCCTAGCGAGCGACGAGCAGTACTTC	CASSEGLASDEQYF
TRBV28	TRBJ2-4	many	NA	TGTGCCAGCAGTCCCGTTGGGTCGGAAAAAAACATTCAGTACTTC	CASSPVGSEKNIQYF
TRBV28	TRBJ1-2	few	TRBD1	TGTGCCAGCAGTCCCAGGGGGCAGGTTGGCTACACCTTC	CASSPRGQVGYTF
TRBV28	TRBJ2-3	many	TRBD1	TGTGCCAGCAGTCTCGGACAGGCGACTACAGATACGCAGTATTTT	CASSLGQATTDTQYF
TRBV4-3	TRBJ2-7	many	TRBD1	TGCGCCAGCAGCCAAGGACAGGGGGCCGAGCAGTACTTC	CASSQGQGAEQYF
TRBV7-9	TRBJ2-5	many	TRBD1	TGTGCCAGCAGCTTGGTCCAGGGGGAAGAGACCCAGTACTTC	CASSLVQGEETQYF
TRBV2	TRBJ1-4	NA	TRBD1	TGTGCCAGCTGTATGACAGGGATTCAAGAAAAACTGTTTTTT	CASCMTGIQEKLFF
TRBV4-3	TRBJ1-1	many	NA	TGCGCCAGCAGCCAAGATAGGCTGAACACTGAAGCTTTCTTT	CASSQDRLNTEAFF
TRBV7-9	TRBJ2-5	NA	NA	TGTGTCAGCAGCTTACAGGGATGGCAAGAGACCCAGTACTTC	CVSSLQGWQETQYF
TRBV9	TRBJ1-4	NA	TRBD1	TGTGCCAGCAGCGTAGATCCGCTACAGACAGGGGTTGAAAAACTGTTTTTT	CASSVDPLQTGVEKLFF
TRBV21-1	TRBJ1-4	NA	NA	TGTGCCAGCAGCAAAGGGGGGTCTGCGATTTCTAATGAAAAACTGTTTTTT	CASSKGGSAISNEKLFF
TRBV12-3/TRBV12-4	TRBJ2-3	many	TRBD2	TGTGCCAGCACCCCCGTTGGGCTAGCGGGGGAGGCAGATACGCATTATTTT	CASTPVGLAGEADTHYF